The entry below gives a single T cell receptor (beta chain) sequence along with its context. Its antigen is unknown. The sample is drawn from a study of neoadjuvant anti-PD-1 for oral cavity cancer. Turning to the study itself: Non-progressing patients received a fourth nivolumab dose near day 43, then surgery on days 50-56.

TCRdb keeps only in-frame clones here, not all; method: immunoSEQ multiplex PCR. The table shows 55,000 to 80,000 clones, with around four fifths occurring only once. No culture or expansion preceded analysis of these blood cells. Points from the study as a whole: Treg/Th17 ratio rose with pretreatment blood and fell with post-treatment tumor TCRbeta clonality. Non-responders to neoadjuvant nivolumab had significantly more clonal PBMC T cells than responders.

V was cut by 8 bases and J by 10 bases, with 18 bases left in between. Germline V gene lookup returns CDR1 MNHEY and CDR2 SVGAGI. The CDR3 spans 13 residues. The genes are TRBV6-5 and TRBJ2-1; the D gene is possibly TRBD2 (5 bases). The clonotype comes from a person aged 35-79 years with oral cavity squamous cell carcinoma. The sample in question was PBMCs, obtained before nivolumab (anti-PD-1) treatment. Here the CDR3 DNA reads TGTGCCAGCGGGCTATTTTCGGGCGGGGAGCAGTTCTTC. Translation: CASGLFSGGEQFF.